The next 10 T cell receptor beta chains were all read from a single sample in a study of T cells in Graves' hyperthyroidism and ophthalmopathy. RNA transcripts served as the template for amplifying TCR beta CDR3 regions. The HTBI primer set drove a first-round RT-PCR of the TCR CDR3. TCRdb re-called the multiplex PCR reads through MiXCR, storing one row per CDR3 protein. The sample comprises some 500,000 distinct CDR3 sequences, roughly an eighth of which are singletons, and about a sixth rests with the top ten. Sequencing used blood. These receptors originate from a woman between 18 and 29 years old with Graves' hyperthyroidism.

The chain uses TRBV5-1 and TRBJ2-1, with 12 bases matching TRBD2. This CDR3 is built from 16 residues. Germline CDR1 SGHRS, CDR2 YFSETQ. Trimming took 5 bases from V and 4 from J; bases not matched to a gene: 7. The CDR3 region is CASSPGLAGPYNEQFF. CDR3 bases: TGCGCCAGCAGTCCCGGACTAGCGGGGCCATACAATGAGCAGTTCTTC.

This clonotype was recorded many times. The chain recombines TRBV7-2 with TRBJ2-2; 9 bases are shared with TRBD2. The CDR3 spans 16 residues. Per germline, CDR1 SGHTA and CDR2 FQGNSA. The V and J ends lost 5 bases and 2 bases, in that order; junction bases with no gene match: 6. CDR3 sequence reads: CASSPGLAFNTGELFF. The CDR3 bases are TGTGCCAGCAGCCCGGGACTAGCCTTCAACACCGGGGAGCTGTTTTTT.

This clonotype turned up a few times. The chain has TRBV10-3 and TRBJ2-1; tentatively, D is TRBD1 (7 bases). The CDR3 has 14 residues. The V end lost 7 bases, the J end lost 10 bases, and 20 bases lay between the germline ends. The V gene's germline CDR1 is ENHRY and CDR2 SYGVKD. The chain's CDR3 is CAIKGNPQGGEQFF. CDR3 DNA sequence: TGTGCCATCAAGGGCAACCCCCAGGGGGGAGAGCAGTTCTTC.

This clonotype has a count of ten or more. The rearrangement links TRBV4-2 to TRBJ2-7, with D tentatively TRBD1 (5 bases). Germline assignment: CDR1 LGHNA and CDR2 YNFKEQ. The CDR3 covers 15 residues. The V end was cut by 4 bases, the J end by 2 bases, with 15 bases between. The CDR3 region has the DNA TGTGCCAGCAGCCCTAGGGAAGGGGATACCTACGAGCAGTACTTC. It yields the protein CASSPREGDTYEQYF.

This clonotype was detected a few times. The chain combines TRBV9 with TRBJ2-6, with no clear D. CDR1 SGDLS and CDR2 YYNGEE come from the germline V gene. The CDR3 is made up of 16 amino acids. Trimming removed 0 bases from V and 0 bases from J, with 7 bases in between. CDR3 nucleotide sequence: TGTGCCAGCAGCGTAGCTGAATTCTCTGGGGCCAACGTCCTGACTTTC. It yields the protein CASSVAEFSGANVLTF. The variable domain in full, with the rest retrieved from reference TRBV9 and TRBJ2-6, is DSGVTQTPKHLITATGQRVTLRCSPRSGDLSVYWYQQSLDQGLQFLIQYYNGEERAKGNILERFSAQQFPDLHSELNLSSLELGDSALYFCASSVAEFSGANVLTFGAGSRLTVL.

The table lists this clonotype with a few counts. The rearrangement joins TRBV27 to TRBJ2-3, with 9 bases lining up with TRBD1. V lost 5 bases to trimming and J lost 1 base; unmatched junction nucleotides: 10. This CDR3 contains 17 residues. Germline lookup yields CDR1 MNHEY and CDR2 SMNVEV (reference sequence). This chain's CDR3 is CASSGTGDRARTDTQYF. CDR3 bases: TGTGCCAGCAGTGGAACGGGGGACAGGGCCCGCACAGATACGCAGTATTTT.

This clonotype was picked up many times. The gene calls are TRBV12-3 or TRBV12-4 and TRBJ2-1; 8 nucleotides agree with TRBD2. The CDR3 runs 17 residues. Trimming at V came to 2 bases and at J to 6 bases, leaving 12 bases not matched to a gene. In nucleotides, the CDR3 is TGTGCCAGCAGTTTACCGACCGGGACTAGATGGGCCAATGAGCAGTTCTTC. This sequence encodes CASSLPTGTRWANEQFF.

This clonotype was counted ten times or more. V is TRBV7-3 and J is TRBJ1-1; D is ambiguous. CDR3 length: 13 residues. V was pared by 5 bases and J by 8 bases, with 15 bases between. Looked up from germline, CDR1 is SGHTA and CDR2 is FQGTGA. CDR3 nucleotide sequence: TGTGCCAGCAGCCCCCCTGGAGGGAGGGAAGCTTTCTTT. As protein: CASSPPGGREAFF.

A few counts support this clonotype. CDR3 amino acids: CASTDLRGRWAKNIQYF. The CDR3 DNA is TGTGCCAGCACTGACCTCAGGGGGCGATGGGCCAAAAACATTCAGTACTTC. The rearrangement joins TRBV2 to TRBJ2-4; 8 nucleotides agree with TRBD1. CDR1 and CDR2 (germline): SNHLY, FYNNEI. The V segment lost 7 bases and the J segment 1 base; nucleotides outside the gene matches: 12. The CDR3 loop spans 17 amino acids. The full variable domain, in which reference TRBV2 and TRBJ2-4 provide the parts outside the CDR3, is EPEVTQTPSHQVTQMGQEVILRCVPISNHLYFYWYRQILGQKVEFLVSFYNNEISEKSEIFDDQFSVERPDGSNFTLKIRSTKLEDSAMYFCASTDLRGRWAKNIQYFGAGTRLSVL.

The chain couples TRBV7-3 to TRBJ2-1, with 10 bases that match TRBD2. Germline trimming cut 2 bases from V and 4 bases from J; bases unmatched to any gene: 2. Germline V gene data show CDR1 as SGHTA and CDR2 as FQGTGA. The CDR3 is 15 amino acids. The CDR3 reads CASSLEREGYNEQFF. CDR3 sequence (DNA): TGTGCCAGCAGCTTAGAGCGGGAGGGTTACAATGAGCAGTTCTTC.